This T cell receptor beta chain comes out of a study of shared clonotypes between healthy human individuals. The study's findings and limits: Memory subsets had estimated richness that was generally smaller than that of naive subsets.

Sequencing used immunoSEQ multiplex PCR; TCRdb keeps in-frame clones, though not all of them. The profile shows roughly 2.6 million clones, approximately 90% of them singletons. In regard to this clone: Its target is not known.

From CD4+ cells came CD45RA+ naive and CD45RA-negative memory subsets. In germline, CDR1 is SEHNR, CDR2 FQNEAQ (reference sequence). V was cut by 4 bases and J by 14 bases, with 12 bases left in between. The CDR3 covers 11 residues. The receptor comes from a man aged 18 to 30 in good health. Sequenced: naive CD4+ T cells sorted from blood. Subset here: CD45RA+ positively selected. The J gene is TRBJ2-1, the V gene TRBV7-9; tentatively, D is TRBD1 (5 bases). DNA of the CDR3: TGTGCCAGCAGCTATTGGGCAGGGAAGTTCTTC. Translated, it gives CASSYWAGKFF.